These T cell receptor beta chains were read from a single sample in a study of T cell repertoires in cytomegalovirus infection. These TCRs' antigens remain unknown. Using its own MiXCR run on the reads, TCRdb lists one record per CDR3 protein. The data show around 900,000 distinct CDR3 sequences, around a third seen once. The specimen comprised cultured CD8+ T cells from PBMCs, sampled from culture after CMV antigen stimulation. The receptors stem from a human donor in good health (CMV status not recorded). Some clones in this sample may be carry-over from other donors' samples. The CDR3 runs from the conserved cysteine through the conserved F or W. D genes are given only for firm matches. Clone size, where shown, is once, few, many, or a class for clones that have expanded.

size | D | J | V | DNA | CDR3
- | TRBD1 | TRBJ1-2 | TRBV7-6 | TGTGCCAGCAGCACCCAGGGGGATGGCTACACCTTC | CASSTQGDGYTF
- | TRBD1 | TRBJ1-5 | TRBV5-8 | TGTGCCAGCAGCTTGGGACAGGGGGGTTATAGCAATCAGCCCCAGCATTTT | CASSLGQGGYSNQPQHF
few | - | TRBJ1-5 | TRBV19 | TGTGCCAGTACCACTATAGTCCAGTTGGATCAGCCCCAGCATTTT | CASTTIVQLDQPQHF
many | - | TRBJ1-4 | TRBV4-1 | TGCGCCAGCAGCCAAGATCGGGTGCAACTTGAAAAACTGTTTTTT | CASSQDRVQLEKLFF
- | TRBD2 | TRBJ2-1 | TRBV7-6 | TGTGCCAGCAGTTCCGGTTTAGCGGGGAGGGAGCAGTTCTTC | CASSSGLAGREQFF
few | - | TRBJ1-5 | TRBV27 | TGTGCCAGCAGTTGGCAGGGAGGCCAGCCCCAGCATTTT | CASSWQGGQPQHF
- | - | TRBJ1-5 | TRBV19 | TGTGCCACCAACCCGGACCGGGGTGTTTACAATCAGCCCCAGCATTTT | CATNPDRGVYNQPQHF
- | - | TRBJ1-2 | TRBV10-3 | TGTGCCATCAGGAAGACGGCTGGCTACACCTTC | CAIRKTAGYTF
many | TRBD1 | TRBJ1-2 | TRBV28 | TGTGCCAGCAAGACAGGGGGCTTAAACTATGGCTACACCTTC | CASKTGGLNYGYTF
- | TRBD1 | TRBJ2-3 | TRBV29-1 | TGCAGCGTTGATCGAAGGGACAGGGAGTTGGATACGCAGTATTTT | CSVDRRDRELDTQYF
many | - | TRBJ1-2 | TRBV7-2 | TGTGCCAGCAGCTTAACGGGCCAGGGGCTCATAATGGGCTACACCTTC | CASSLTGQGLIMGYTF
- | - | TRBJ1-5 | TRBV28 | TGTGCCAGCAGTTTAGGGGCTAGGGGCGGCCAGCCCCAGCATTTT | CASSLGARGGQPQHF
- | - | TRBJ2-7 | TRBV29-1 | TGCAGCGTTCCCGCCAGGGTGGGCGAGCAGTACTTC | CSVPARVGEQYF
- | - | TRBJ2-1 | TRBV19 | TGTGCCAGTAGTATAGTTCCCTGGAATGAGCAGTTCTTC | CASSIVPWNEQFF
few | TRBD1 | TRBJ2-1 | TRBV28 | TGTGCCAGCAGTTTCGGGAGAGACAGGGGGCGATACAATGAGCAGTTCTTC | CASSFGRDRGRYNEQFF
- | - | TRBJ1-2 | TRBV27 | TGTGCCAGCAGTTCACAGACTAACTATGGCTACACCTTC | CASSSQTNYGYTF
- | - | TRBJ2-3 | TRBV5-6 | TGTGCCAGCAGCGCAGGCTCAGCTGGGACGCAGTATTTT | CASSAGSAGTQYF
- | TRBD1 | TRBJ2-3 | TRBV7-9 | TGTGCCAGCAGCCCCCGGGACAGCCCCACAGATACGCAGTATTTT | CASSPRDSPTDTQYF
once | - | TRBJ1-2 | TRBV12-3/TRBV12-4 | TGTGCCAGCAGTAAAGGACAGAAGGAGGGCTACACCTTC | CASSKGQKEGYTF
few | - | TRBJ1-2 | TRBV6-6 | TGTGCCAGCAGGCGACACGGGTATTTTGGCTACACCTTC | CASRRHGYFGYTF
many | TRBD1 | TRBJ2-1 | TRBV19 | TGTGCCAGTAGTTTGGGACAGGGGAGGAATGAGCAGTTCTTC | CASSLGQGRNEQFF
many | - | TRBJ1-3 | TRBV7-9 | TGTGCCATCAACCTTGGTGTGTCTGGAAACACCATATATTTT | CAINLGVSGNTIYF
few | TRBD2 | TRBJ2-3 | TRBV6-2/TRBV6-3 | TGTGCCAGCAGTTACCTTCTCCGACTAGCGGGGGGGACAGATACGCAGTATTTT | CASSYLLRLAGGTDTQYF
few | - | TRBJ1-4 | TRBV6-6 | TGTGCCAGCAGCCCGGACAGACCGGCAAATGAAAAACTGTTTTTT | CASSPDRPANEKLFF
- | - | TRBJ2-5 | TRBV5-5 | TGTGCCAGCAGGCCGAGCGGGACATACCAAGAGACCCAGTACTTC | CASRPSGTYQETQYF
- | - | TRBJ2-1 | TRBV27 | TGTGCCAGCAGTTTAGGCCTCTTGGTTGACAATGAGCAGTTCTTC | CASSLGLLVDNEQFF
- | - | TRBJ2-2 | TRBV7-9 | TGTGCCAGCATCCCGGAGCACACCGGGGAGCTGTTTTTT | CASIPEHTGELFF
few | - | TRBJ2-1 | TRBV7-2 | TGTGCCAGCAGCTTAGCCAGACCCCGCCGATACAATGAGCAGTTCTTC | CASSLARPRRYNEQFF
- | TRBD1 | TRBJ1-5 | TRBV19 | TGTGCCAGTAGTATAAACCGGGACAGGGTGGGTCAGCCCCAGCATTTT | CASSINRDRVGQPQHF
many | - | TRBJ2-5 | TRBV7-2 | TGTGCCAGCAGCCTTAGGGATGTCCAAGGGGAGGAGACCCAGTACTTC | CASSLRDVQGEETQYF
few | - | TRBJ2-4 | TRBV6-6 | TGTGCCAGCTGGGGGGGGCCGAACATTCAGTACTTC | CASWGGPNIQYF
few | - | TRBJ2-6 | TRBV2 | TGTGCCAGCAGAAACAGGGAAGTTTCTTCTGGGGCCAACGTCCTGACTTTC | CASRNREVSSGANVLTF
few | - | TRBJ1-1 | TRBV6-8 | TGTGCCAGCAGTTACTCCAGGGGAATTGAAGCTTTCTTT | CASSYSRGIEAFF
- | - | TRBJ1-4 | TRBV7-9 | TGTGCCAGCATCCCAACCGGGACCCTTAATGAAAAACTGTTTTTT | CASIPTGTLNEKLFF
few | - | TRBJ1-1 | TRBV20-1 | TGCAGTGCCGGGTGGGCGGACACTGAAGCTTTCTTT | CSAGWADTEAFF
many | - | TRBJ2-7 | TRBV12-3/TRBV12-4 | TGTGCCAGCAGCCTGGGGGACTCTTCCGAGCAGTACTTC | CASSLGDSSEQYF